The TCR beta chain described here comes from a study of blood T cell repertoires in COVID-19. As for the study in general: The origin of the acute and convalescent COVID-19 samples was the United States, Italy and Spain. Nucleic acid was either cDNA or gDNA, and it came from T cells, B-cell-depleted T cells, or PBMCs.

The length of the CDR3 is 15 residues. CDR1 is SGHVS and CDR2 is FQNEAQ in the germline V gene. This clone was recorded only once. In the original analysis: Estimation of nucleated cell counts was performed using reference gene primer amplification. Profiled with immunoSEQ multiplex PCR; TCRdb holds only in-frame clones, not every one. V and J calls and clone size are those listed in that table; D and trimming were worked out from the DNA. Of 250,000 or so clones in the sample, under 85% were seen once. J is TRBJ2-7 and V is TRBV7-8, with 12 bases fitting TRBD2. Sequencing was carried out using peripheral blood. This clonotype was obtained from a young man who had recovered from COVID-19. Here the CDR3 reads CASSLATSGGYEQYV. In nucleotides, the CDR3 is TGTGCCAGCAGCCTAGCGACTAGCGGGGGCTACGAGCAGTACGTC.